The rows below give T cell receptor beta chains drawn from one sample of a study of T cells in Graves' hyperthyroidism and ophthalmopathy. TCRdb called the multiplex PCR reads again in MiXCR, with one record for every CDR3 protein. The sample holds roughly 500,000 distinct CDR3 sequences; about 45% are singletons and the top ten take 35% to 50%. Sequencing was carried out using peripheral blood or thyroid tissue (not recorded which). The receptors here all came from an adult woman with Graves' disease, either hyperthyroidism or ophthalmopathy (not recorded which). Both conserved end residues are part of each CDR3. Fields, in order: D gene, clone size, CDR3 length, J gene, V gene, CDR3 protein, CDR3 DNA. A D gene is named only where the DNA matches it firmly. Clone sizes are given selectively: once, few, many, or a class where the clone is expanded.

d_gene: NA; abundance: many; len: 12; j_gene: TRBJ1-6; v_gene: TRBV20-1; CDR3aa: CSSGLPVGPLHF; CDR3nt: TGCAGTTCGGGACTCCCGGTGGGACCCCTCCACTTT
d_gene: TRBD2; abundance: NA; len: 13; j_gene: TRBJ2-5; v_gene: TRBV20-1; CDR3aa: CSLRDYQVETQYF; CDR3nt: TGCAGTCTCCGGGACTACCAAGTGGAGACCCAGTACTTC
d_gene: TRBD1; abundance: NA; len: 14; j_gene: TRBJ1-1; v_gene: TRBV10-3; CDR3aa: CVISETGRNTEAFF; CDR3nt: TGTGTCATCAGTGAGACAGGGCGGAACACTGAAGCTTTCTTT
d_gene: TRBD1; abundance: NA; len: 13; j_gene: TRBJ1-2; v_gene: TRBV29-1; CDR3aa: CSVNRDRAGGYTF; CDR3nt: TGCAGCGTTAACCGGGACAGGGCGGGAGGCTACACCTTC
d_gene: NA; abundance: NA; len: 15; j_gene: TRBJ2-7; v_gene: TRBV7-2; CDR3aa: CASSLVPRSDYEQYF; CDR3nt: TGTGCCAGCAGCTTGGTCCCCAGGTCAGACTACGAGCAGTACTTC
d_gene: NA; abundance: many; len: 12; j_gene: TRBJ2-7; v_gene: TRBV5-1; CDR3aa: CASRMEAYEQYF; CDR3nt: TGCGCCAGCAGAATGGAAGCCTACGAGCAGTACTTC
d_gene: NA; abundance: NA; len: 11; j_gene: TRBJ2-7; v_gene: TRBV24-1; CDR3aa: CATSASDEQYF; CDR3nt: TGTGCCACCAGTGCTAGTGACGAGCAGTACTTC
d_gene: TRBD1; abundance: NA; len: 16; j_gene: TRBJ2-7; v_gene: TRBV20-1; CDR3aa: CSARPLRGQGYYEQYF; CDR3nt: TGCAGTGCTAGACCACTTAGGGGACAGGGGTACTACGAGCAGTACTTC
d_gene: NA; abundance: few; len: 14; j_gene: TRBJ1-3; v_gene: TRBV4-1; CDR3aa: CASSQDFSGNTIYF; CDR3nt: TGCGCCAGCAGCCAAGACTTCTCTGGAAACACCATATATTTT
d_gene: NA; abundance: NA; len: 11; j_gene: TRBJ1-1; v_gene: TRBV20-1; CDR3aa: CSATGGHEAFF; CDR3nt: TGCAGTGCCACCGGGGGGCACGAAGCTTTCTTT
d_gene: TRBD1; abundance: many; len: 13; j_gene: TRBJ1-4; v_gene: TRBV10-3; CDR3aa: CAASQGAGEKLFF; CDR3nt: TGTGCCGCCTCTCAGGGGGCAGGAGAAAAACTGTTTTTT
d_gene: NA; abundance: many; len: 14; j_gene: TRBJ2-2; v_gene: TRBV6-1; CDR3aa: CASRPGPDTGELFF; CDR3nt: TGTGCCAGCAGACCAGGGCCCGACACCGGGGAGCTGTTTTTT
d_gene: TRBD1; abundance: many; len: 14; j_gene: TRBJ1-2; v_gene: TRBV29-1; CDR3aa: CSVEDQGTGFGYTF; CDR3nt: TGCAGCGTTGAAGATCAAGGGACAGGGTTTGGCTACACCTTC
d_gene: NA; abundance: NA; len: 14; j_gene: TRBJ1-1; v_gene: TRBV29-1; CDR3aa: CSAKNEQGVTEAFF; CDR3nt: TGCAGCGCCAAGAACGAACAGGGTGTCACTGAAGCTTTCTTT
d_gene: TRBD1; abundance: NA; len: 14; j_gene: TRBJ1-1; v_gene: TRBV2; CDR3aa: CASSGNRGLGEAFF; CDR3nt: TGTGCCAGCAGTGGGAACAGGGGGCTGGGTGAAGCTTTCTTT
d_gene: NA; abundance: NA; len: 14; j_gene: TRBJ1-6; v_gene: TRBV7-6; CDR3aa: CASSLAQPNSPLHF; CDR3nt: TGTGCCAGCAGCTTAGCACAGCCAAATTCACCCCTCCACTTT
d_gene: NA; abundance: many; len: 12; j_gene: TRBJ1-1; v_gene: TRBV15; CDR3aa: CATSRDLGEAFF; CDR3nt: TGTGCCACCAGCAGAGATCTAGGTGAAGCTTTCTTT
d_gene: TRBD2; abundance: NA; len: 13; j_gene: TRBJ2-5; v_gene: TRBV12-3/TRBV12-4; CDR3aa: CASSILAGETQYF; CDR3nt: TGTGCCAGCAGCATACTAGCGGGTGAGACCCAGTACTTC
d_gene: NA; abundance: NA; len: 13; j_gene: TRBJ2-5; v_gene: TRBV19; CDR3aa: CASSYGTQETQYF; CDR3nt: TGTGCCAGTAGCTACGGTACCCAAGAGACCCAGTACTTC
d_gene: NA; abundance: many; len: 13; j_gene: TRBJ1-1; v_gene: TRBV29-1; CDR3aa: CSVGYGARTEAFF; CDR3nt: TGCAGCGTCGGGTACGGGGCGAGGACTGAAGCTTTCTTT
d_gene: NA; abundance: NA; len: 14; j_gene: TRBJ2-1; v_gene: TRBV29-1; CDR3aa: CSVLATSSYNEQFF; CDR3nt: TGCAGCGTGCTGGCGACCAGCTCCTACAATGAGCAGTTCTTC
d_gene: NA; abundance: many; len: 15; j_gene: TRBJ2-7; v_gene: TRBV4-2; CDR3aa: CASSQERGRSYEQYF; CDR3nt: TGTGCCAGCAGCCAAGAGCGGGGACGCTCCTACGAGCAGTACTTC
d_gene: NA; abundance: few; len: 15; j_gene: TRBJ1-3; v_gene: TRBV7-6; CDR3aa: CASSQVGYSGNTIYF; CDR3nt: TGTGCCAGCAGCCAGGTCGGGTACTCTGGAAACACCATATATTTT
d_gene: NA; abundance: many; len: 14; j_gene: TRBJ1-5; v_gene: TRBV20-1; CDR3aa: CSAREVPDSRPQHF; CDR3nt: TGCAGTGCTAGAGAGGTGCCCGACTCTCGGCCCCAGCATTTT
d_gene: NA; abundance: NA; len: 15; j_gene: TRBJ1-2; v_gene: TRBV9; CDR3aa: CASSLGTASNYGYTF; CDR3nt: TGTGCCAGCAGCCTAGGGACGGCTAGCAACTATGGCTACACCTTC